This T cell receptor beta chain appears in the sequencing data of a study of CD8+CD57+ T cells in acquired aplastic anemia. Study-wide background: Sorted CD4+ plus CD8+ cells gave DNA averaging roughly 3.2 ug.

The CDR3 sequence is 15 residues long. Germline V gene lookup returns CDR1 SGHRS and CDR2 YFSETQ. Trimming cost V 0 bases and J 2 bases, with 9 bases left between them. TCR beta VDJ and CDR3 profiles were obtained from a genomic DNA template. Via MiXCR, TCRdb re-called the reads, giving one row per CDR3 protein. There are about 190,000 distinct CDR3 sequences in the sample; less than 70% occur only once, and roughly 15% lies in the top ten. This receptor was identified in a human donor in good health, serving as a control. The chain couples TRBV5-1 to TRBJ1-5; D is ambiguous. The specimen sequenced was sorted CD4+, CD8+, or CD8+CD57+ T cells (not recorded which) from PBMCs. The CDR3 nucleotides read TGCGCCAGCAGCTTGGCCGGTGGGGGCAATCAGCCCCAGCATTTT. Its translation is CASSLAGGGNQPQHF. Drawing the rest from reference TRBV5-1 and TRBJ1-5, the complete variable domain is KAGVTQTPRYLIKTRGQQVTLSCSPISGHRSVSWYQQTPGQGLQFLFEYFSETQRNKGNFPGRFSGRQFSNSRSEMNVSTLELGDSALYLCASSLAGGGNQPQHFGDGTRLSIL.